This TCR beta chain was documented in a study of T cell changes during pregnancy in multiple sclerosis. Produced via immunoSEQ multiplex PCR; TCRdb's table is partial and in-frame only. The table has some 38,000 clones, approximately 94% seen once. Here the sequenced sample was CD4+ T cells from peripheral blood mononuclear cells, taken in the second trimester of pregnancy. The receptor was isolated from a female donor with multiple sclerosis, enrolled in a pregnancy study.

The CDR3 sequence: CASSLKTSGRENPETQYF. The CDR3 nucleotides are TGTGCCAGCAGTTTAAAGACTAGCGGGAGGGAGAATCCAGAGACCCAGTACTTC. The chain links TRBV27 to TRBJ2-5; TRBD2 aligns across 14 bases. After removal of 2 bases from V and 4 bases from J, the junction contained 9 bases not matched to a gene. CDR1 and CDR2 (germline): MNHEY, SMNVEV (reference sequence). This CDR3 has 18 amino acids.